These T cell receptor beta chains were read from a single sample in a study of shared clonotypes between healthy human individuals. The method was immunoSEQ multiplex PCR; TCRdb's version includes in-frame clones alone and lacks a portion of them. The table lists 1.6 million or so clones, approximately 96% of them singletons. Material: naive CD4+ T cells sorted from blood. These receptors were taken from a man aged 30 to 45 in good health. CDR3s include the opening cysteine and the closing phenylalanine or tryptophan. The order of the fields is clone size, J gene, D gene, V gene, CDR3 DNA, CDR3 protein. A D gene is named only where the DNA matches it firmly. Clone size is shown for a subset of rows, as once, few, many or a class of expanded clone.

once | TRBJ2-5 | TRBD1 | TRBV19 | TGTGCCAGTAGTGCGAACAGGGGGCAAGGAGAGACCCAGTACTTC | CASSANRGQGETQYF
. | TRBJ2-7 | TRBD2 | TRBV28 | TGTGCCAGCAAGAGGACTAGCGGGAGGCCGCCCTTCTACGAGCAGTACTTC | CASKRTSGRPPFYEQYF
. | TRBJ2-2 | . | TRBV9 | TGTGCCAGCGCCAGCGGCACGAACACCGGGGAGCTGTTTTTT | CASASGTNTGELFF
. | TRBJ2-3 | . | TRBV2 | TGTGCCAGCAGTCGGGTAGCAGATACGCAGTATTTT | CASSRVADTQYF
. | TRBJ2-2 | TRBD2 | TRBV5-4 | TGTGCCAGCAGCTTAAAAGCGGGAGGATTTGGGGGCGGGGAGCTGTTTTTT | CASSLKAGGFGGGELFF
. | TRBJ2-7 | TRBD2 | TRBV5-4 | TGTGCCAGCAGCCCTAGCGGGATGGGGTACGAGCAGTACTTC | CASSPSGMGYEQYF
. | TRBJ1-3 | . | TRBV25-1 | TGTGCCAGCAGGCCCGCGTCGGGGGTTGGAAACACCATATATTTT | CASRPASGVGNTIYF
. | TRBJ2-3 | . | TRBV29-1 | TGCAGCGTTGGGCAGAACACAGATACGCAGTATTTT | CSVGQNTDTQYF
. | TRBJ2-2 | TRBD1 | TRBV18 | TGTGCCAGCTCACTCCGGACAGGGCCCGGGGAGCTGTTTTTT | CASSLRTGPGELFF
once | TRBJ2-1 | TRBD2 | TRBV10-3 | TGTGCCATCCGTACCGTAGCGGGAGGGGGCGATGAGCAGTTCTTC | CAIRTVAGGGDEQFF
. | TRBJ2-1 | TRBD2 | TRBV9 | TGTGCCAGCAGCACGCGACTAGCGGGGTCCTACAATGAGCAGTTCTTC | CASSTRLAGSYNEQFF
. | TRBJ1-1 | TRBD1 | TRBV25-1 | TGTGCCAGCAGTGAGATCGACAGGGGTGAAGCTTTCTTT | CASSEIDRGEAFF
. | TRBJ2-5 | TRBD1 | TRBV15 | TGTGCCACCAGCAGAGGACAGGGGATTTCAGAGACCCAGTACTTC | CATSRGQGISETQYF
. | TRBJ1-1 | . | TRBV4-1 | TGCGCCAGCAGCCAAGGACCTCCCGACAGGGAAGCTTTCTTT | CASSQGPPDREAFF
. | TRBJ2-1 | TRBD1 | TRBV7-9 | TGTGCCAGCAGCCCCTGGACAGGGCCGAACAATGAGCAGTTCTTC | CASSPWTGPNNEQFF
. | TRBJ2-7 | TRBD1 | TRBV5-1 | TGCGCCAGCAGCTTAGACAGGGCAGACTACGAGCAGTACTTC | CASSLDRADYEQYF
. | TRBJ2-7 | . | TRBV5-6 | TGTGCCAGCAGCTCGAAGGCCCACCTATACTCCTACGAGCAGTACTTC | CASSSKAHLYSYEQYF
. | TRBJ2-1 | . | TRBV5-6 | TGTGCCAGCAGCCCCGAGAGGGTCGATGAGCAGTTCTTC | CASSPERVDEQFF
. | TRBJ2-7 | . | TRBV10-3 | TGTGCCATCAGTGCGGGCATCTCCTACGAGCAGTACTTC | CAISAGISYEQYF
once | TRBJ1-1 | . | TRBV30 | TGTGCCTGGAGTGTAAGAGCGAACACTGAAGCTTTCTTT | CAWSVRANTEAFF
. | TRBJ1-2 | . | TRBV4-3 | TGCGCCAGCAGCCAAGACAGGCACGGGGATCTGGGCTACACCTTC | CASSQDRHGDLGYTF
. | TRBJ1-2 | TRBD1 | TRBV7-9 | TGTGCCAGCAGCTGGACAGGGGAATACTATGGCTACACCTTC | CASSWTGEYYGYTF
. | TRBJ2-7 | TRBD2 | TRBV14 | TGTGCCAGCACTAAACTAGCGGGAGCGGGCGAGCAGTACTTC | CASTKLAGAGEQYF